This T cell receptor (beta chain) is drawn from a study of T-cell reconstitution after alpha-beta-depleted transplantation in children. Germline V gene data show CDR1 as KGHDR and CDR2 as SFDVKD. Trimming pared 1 base from V and 0 bases from J, leaving 17 bases between. This CDR3 region has 19 residues. Study-level results: Alpha-beta T cells present about two months after transplant were reported to originate from several hundred expanded graft clones. Newly produced T cells mostly provided counts and TCRbeta diversity after one year, as hyperexpanded clones declined.

The authors prepared the TCRbeta library with unique molecular identifiers. MiXCR was run by TCRdb on the PCR reads, yielding one entry per CDR3 protein. The sample consists of roughly 280,000 distinct CDR3 sequences, around a tenth of them appearing once. Ten or more counts support this clonotype. Its matching antigen is unknown. This receptor was taken from a male patient aged 2 to 9 who had a stem cell transplant for chronic granulomatous disease, so the T cells may come from the graft donor. This sample comprised peripheral blood, obtained 180 days after TCRalphabeta/CD19-depleted stem cell transplant. The rearrangement links TRBV24-1 to TRBJ1-4; weak D call: TRBD1 (5 bases). In DNA, the CDR3 is TGTGCCACCAGTGATTTTGAGGGGACGAGGATCGCAACTAATGAAAAACTGTTTTTT. Amino acid sequence: CATSDFEGTRIATNEKLFF.